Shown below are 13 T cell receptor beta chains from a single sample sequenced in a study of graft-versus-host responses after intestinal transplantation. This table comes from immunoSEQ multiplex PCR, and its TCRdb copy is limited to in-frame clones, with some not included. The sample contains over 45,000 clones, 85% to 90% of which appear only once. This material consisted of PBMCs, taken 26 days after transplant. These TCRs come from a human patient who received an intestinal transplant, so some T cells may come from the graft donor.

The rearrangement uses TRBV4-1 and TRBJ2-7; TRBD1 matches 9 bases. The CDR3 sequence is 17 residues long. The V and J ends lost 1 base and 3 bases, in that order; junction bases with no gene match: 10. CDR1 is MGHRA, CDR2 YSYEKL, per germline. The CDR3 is CASSQGSGTGPIYEQYF. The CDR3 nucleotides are TGCGCCAGCAGCCAAGGTTCCGGGACAGGGCCGATCTACGAGCAGTACTTC.

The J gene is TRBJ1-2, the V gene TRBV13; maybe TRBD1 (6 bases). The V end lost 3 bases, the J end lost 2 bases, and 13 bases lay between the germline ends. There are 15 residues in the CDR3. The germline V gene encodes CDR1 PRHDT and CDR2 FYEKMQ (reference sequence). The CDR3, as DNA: TGTGCCAGCAGCTTGGGTCGACAGGAAAACTATGGCTACACCTTC. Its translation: CASSLGRQENYGYTF.

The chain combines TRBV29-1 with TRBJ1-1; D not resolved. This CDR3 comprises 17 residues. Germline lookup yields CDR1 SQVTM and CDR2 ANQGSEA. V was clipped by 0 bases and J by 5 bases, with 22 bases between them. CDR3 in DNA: TGCAGCGTTGAAGATCTGAAGTCGGGAGTTGGCTTGACTGAAGCTTTCTTT. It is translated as CSVEDLKSGVGLTEAFF.

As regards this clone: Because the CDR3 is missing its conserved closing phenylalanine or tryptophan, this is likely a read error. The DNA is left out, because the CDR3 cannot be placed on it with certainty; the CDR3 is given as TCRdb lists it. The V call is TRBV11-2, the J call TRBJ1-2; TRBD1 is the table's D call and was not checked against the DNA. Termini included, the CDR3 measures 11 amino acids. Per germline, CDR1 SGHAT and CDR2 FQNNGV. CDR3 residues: CASSLATRTVV.

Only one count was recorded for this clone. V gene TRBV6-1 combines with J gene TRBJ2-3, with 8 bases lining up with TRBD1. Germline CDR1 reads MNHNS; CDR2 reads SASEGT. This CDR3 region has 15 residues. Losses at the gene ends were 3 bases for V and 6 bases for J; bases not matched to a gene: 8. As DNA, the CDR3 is TGTGCCAGCAGTGATCGGACAGGGTTAGGGGATACGCAGTATTTT. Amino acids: CASSDRTGLGDTQYF.

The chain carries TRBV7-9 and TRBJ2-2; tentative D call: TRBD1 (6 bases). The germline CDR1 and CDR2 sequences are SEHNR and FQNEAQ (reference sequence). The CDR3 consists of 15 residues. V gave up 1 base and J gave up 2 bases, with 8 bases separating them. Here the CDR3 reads CASSLVDRNTGELFF. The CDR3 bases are TGTGCCAGCAGCTTAGTGGACAGAAACACCGGGGAGCTGTTTTTT.

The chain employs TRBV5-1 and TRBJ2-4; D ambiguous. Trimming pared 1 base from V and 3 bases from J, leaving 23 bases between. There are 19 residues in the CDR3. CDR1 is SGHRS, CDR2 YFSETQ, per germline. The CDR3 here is CASSLIPAAVDVDKNIQYF. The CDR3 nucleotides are TGCGCCAGCAGCTTGATACCGGCCGCGGTCGATGTGGACAAAAACATTCAGTACTTC.

The CDR3: CASSPDRGDQETQYF. The CDR3 DNA follows: TGCGCCAGCAGCCCGGACAGGGGGGACCAAGAGACCCAGTACTTC. The chain couples TRBV4-3 to TRBJ2-5; 10 bases line up with TRBD1. The CDR3 is made up of 15 amino acids. The germline gives CDR1 LGHNA, CDR2 YSLEER. V trimming: 4 bases; J trimming: 0 bases; junction bases outside the gene matches: 2.

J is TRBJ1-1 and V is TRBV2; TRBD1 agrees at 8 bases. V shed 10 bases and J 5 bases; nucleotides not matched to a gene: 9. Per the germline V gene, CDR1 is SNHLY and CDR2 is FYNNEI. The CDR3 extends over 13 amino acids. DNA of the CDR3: TGTGCCACCAGCGGACAGGGAGAGACTGAAGCTTTCTTT. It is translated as CATSGQGETEAFF.

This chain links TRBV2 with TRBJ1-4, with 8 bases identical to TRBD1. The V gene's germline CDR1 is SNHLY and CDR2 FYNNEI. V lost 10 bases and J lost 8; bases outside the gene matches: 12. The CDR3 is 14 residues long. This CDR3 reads CAMHPGQAQEKLFF. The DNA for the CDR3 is TGTGCCATGCACCCGGGACAGGCTCAAGAAAAACTGTTTTTT.

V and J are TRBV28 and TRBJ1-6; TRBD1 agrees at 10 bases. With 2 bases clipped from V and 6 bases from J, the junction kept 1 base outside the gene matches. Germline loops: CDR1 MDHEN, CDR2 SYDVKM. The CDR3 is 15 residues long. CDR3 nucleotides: TGTGCCAGCAGTTTACGGACAGGGGGTAATTCACCCCTCCACTTT. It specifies CASSLRTGGNSPLHF.

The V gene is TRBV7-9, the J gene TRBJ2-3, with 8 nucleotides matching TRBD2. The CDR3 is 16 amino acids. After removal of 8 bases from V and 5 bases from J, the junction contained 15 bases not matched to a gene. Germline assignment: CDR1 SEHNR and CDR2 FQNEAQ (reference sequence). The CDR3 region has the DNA TGTGCCAGCTCCCCCGACGGGGGGGCCGAGGTAGATACGCAGTATTTT. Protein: CASSPDGGAEVDTQYF.

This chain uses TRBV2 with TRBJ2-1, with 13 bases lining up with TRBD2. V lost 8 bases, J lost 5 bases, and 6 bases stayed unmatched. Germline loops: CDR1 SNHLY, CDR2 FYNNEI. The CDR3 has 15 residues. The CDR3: CASLEGTSGDNEQFF. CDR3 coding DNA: TGTGCCAGCCTAGAAGGGACTAGCGGGGACAATGAGCAGTTCTTC. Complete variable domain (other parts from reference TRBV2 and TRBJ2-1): EPEVTQTPSHQVTQMGQEVILRCVPISNHLYFYWYRQILGQKVEFLVSFYNNEISEKSEIFDDQFSVERPDGSNFTLKIRSTKLEDSAMYFCASLEGTSGDNEQFFGPGTRLTVL.